A single sample is the source of the 10 T cell receptor beta chains below, sequenced in a study of tumor-infiltrating lymphocytes in localized non-small cell lung cancer. Assay used: immunoSEQ multiplex PCR; TCRdb lists only in-frame clones, some missing. The profile shows roughly 16,000 clones, about three quarters of them singletons. The sequenced material came from lung tumor tissue. The receptor set was obtained from a human donor with non-small cell lung cancer.

The V and J genes are TRBV6-5 and TRBJ1-6; possible D gene TRBD1, 5 bases. The V end was cut by 4 bases, the J end by 10 bases, with 14 bases between. Germline V gives CDR1 MNHEY, CDR2 SVGAGI. This CDR3 spans 14 amino acids. CDR3 sequence reads: CASSLDGTLSPLHF. DNA of the CDR3: TGTGCCAGCAGTTTGGACGGGACCCTCTCACCCCTCCACTTT.

This clone came up a few times. The rearrangement links TRBV2 to TRBJ1-1, with D unclear. The V gene lost 4 bases and the J gene lost 6 bases, with 9 bases spanning the gap. Germline V gene data show CDR1 as SNHLY and CDR2 as FYNNEI. This CDR3 is 12 amino acids long. The CDR3 DNA reads TGTGCCAGCAGTGGGGGAAAGCCTGAAGCTTTCTTT. Amino acid sequence: CASSGGKPEAFF.

The gene calls are TRBV7-8 and TRBJ2-3, with 8 nucleotides matching TRBD2. CDR1 and CDR2 from the germline V gene are SGHVS and FQNEAQ. Losses at the gene ends were 1 base for V and 2 bases for J; bases not matched to a gene: 5. CDR3 length equals 16 residues. In nucleotides, the CDR3 is TGTGCCAGCAGCTTAGGGTGGCGGGAGGACACAGATACGCAGTATTTT. Its translation is CASSLGWREDTDTQYF.

The chain recombines TRBV19 with TRBJ1-6; D gene unclear. Germline loops: CDR1 LNHDA, CDR2 SQIVND (reference sequence). Trimming removed 7 bases at V and 10 bases at J, with 14 bases between. CDR3 length: 13 residues. The CDR3 sequence: CASNKGLGSPLHF. CDR3 DNA: TGTGCCAGTAACAAGGGCTTGGGATCACCCCTCCACTTT.

This clone was counted once. The rearrangement uses TRBV7-6 and TRBJ2-7; possibly TRBD1 for D (5 bases). Germline V gene lookup returns CDR1 SGHVS and CDR2 FNYEAQ. This CDR3 region has 14 residues. Deletions cut 1 base from V and 2 bases from J, with 9 bases between. The CDR3 nucleotides are TGTGCCAGCAGCTTAGAAAGGGGCCCCTACGAGCAGTACTTC. Protein: CASSLERGPYEQYF.

The chain's CDR3 is CASSYQGHGETQYF. For the CDR3, the DNA is TGTGCCAGCAGTTACCAGGGGCATGGGGAGACCCAGTACTTC. V usage is TRBV6-5 and J usage is TRBJ2-5, with D perhaps TRBD1 (6 bases). The CDR3 is 14 amino acids. CDR1 is MNHEY, CDR2 SVGAGI, per germline. Trimming left V 2 bases short and J 5 bases short, with 12 bases between.

This chain connects TRBV7-8 to TRBJ1-2; the D is unclear. This CDR3 has 13 amino acids. V dropped 2 bases and J dropped 0 bases, with 4 bases sitting between them. From germline, CDR1 is SGHVS and CDR2 FQNEAQ. Here the CDR3 reads CASSLPPNYGYTF. CDR3 nucleotide sequence: TGTGCCAGCAGCTTACCACCTAACTATGGCTACACCTTC.

This clone was picked up one time. The chain is built from TRBV7-3 and TRBJ2-3, with TRBD2 matching over 9 bases. CDR1 is SGHTA, CDR2 FQGTGA, per germline. The CDR3 runs 15 residues. V was clipped by 5 bases and J by 2 bases; unmatched bases: 5. This chain's CDR3 is CASSMGLANTDTQYF. CDR3 DNA sequence: TGTGCCAGCAGCATGGGACTAGCAAACACAGATACGCAGTATTTT.

CDR3 DNA: TGTGCCAGTAGTATCAATAGCGGGGGGATTCTGCTAGGCGAGCAGTACTTC. Translating it yields CASSINSGGILLGEQYF. The chain uses TRBV19 and TRBJ2-7; the match to TRBD2 covers 10 bases. Germline-derived CDR1 and CDR2 are LNHDA and SQIVND (reference sequence). The junction had 14 bases not matched to a gene; V was cut back by 3 bases and J by 6 bases. The CDR3 loop spans 17 amino acids.

V and J are TRBV5-1 and TRBJ2-3, with 10 bases lining up with TRBD2. CDR3 size: 23 residues. V lost 5 bases to trimming and J lost 4 bases; unmatched junction nucleotides: 31. CDR1 and CDR2 from the germline V gene are SGHRS and YFSETQ. In DNA form, the CDR3 reads TGCGCCAGCAGTCCAGAAATCCCGGGACAGGTGTGGTTCGGGACTAGCGTTTCAGATACGCAGTATTTT. Protein sequence: CASSPEIPGQVWFGTSVSDTQYF.